The present TCR beta chain was sequenced within a study of cytomegalovirus exposure and HLA in healthy donors. This table comes from immunoSEQ multiplex PCR, and its TCRdb copy is limited to in-frame clones, with some not included. This sample yields 75,000 to 85,000 clones, of which roughly 88% are seen a single time; around 2.1% belongs to the top ten. Trimming cost V 6 bases and J 4 bases, with 16 bases left between them. Germline CDR1 MGHRA, CDR2 YSYEKL. The CDR3 contains 16 residues. This clone occurred once. This TCR derives from a man aged 30 to 45 in good health and CMV-seronegative. The V and J genes are TRBV4-1 and TRBJ1-6; D might be TRBD1 (5 bases). Sequencing was done on a sample of PBMCs. CDR3 amino acids: CASSLATDVYNSPLHF. CDR3 nucleotides: TGCGCCAGCAGTCTGGCGACAGATGTTTATAATTCACCCCTCCACTTT.